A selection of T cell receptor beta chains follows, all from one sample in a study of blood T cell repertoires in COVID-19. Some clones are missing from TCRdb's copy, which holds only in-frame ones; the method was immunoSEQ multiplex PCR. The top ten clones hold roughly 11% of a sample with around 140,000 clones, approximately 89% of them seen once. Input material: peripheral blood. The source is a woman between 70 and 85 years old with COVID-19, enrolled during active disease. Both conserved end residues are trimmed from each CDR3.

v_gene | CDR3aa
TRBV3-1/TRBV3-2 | ASSPRQAPVGTEAF
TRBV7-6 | ASSSRGEINEKLF
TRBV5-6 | ASSGDRGNQPQH
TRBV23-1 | ASSQSPAQGGNEQF
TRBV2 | ASSDRRGLSPQH
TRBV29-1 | WVGGLGGGETQY
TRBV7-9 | ASSHQGGGYT
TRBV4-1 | ASSPPPTNEKLF
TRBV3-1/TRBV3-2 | ASSWDSSPPLH
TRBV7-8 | ASSKDMNTEAF
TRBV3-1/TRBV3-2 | ASSRQGDYT